These 17 T cell receptor beta chains share one sample of origin, sequenced in a study of T cells after yellow fever vaccination. MiXCR, applied by TCRdb to the 5' RACE reads, yields one record per CDR3 protein. The sample records around 250,000 distinct CDR3 sequences, 6.9% being singletons. This material consisted of CD4+ T cells sorted from PBMCs, taken 15 days after the yellow fever booster vaccination. The receptors here all came from a man under 40 who received the YFV17D yellow fever vaccine.

The V gene is TRBV5-1, the J gene TRBJ2-3; D is undetermined. The V gene lost 2 bases and the J gene lost 0 bases, with 10 bases spanning the gap. Germline-derived CDR1 and CDR2 are SGHRS and YFSETQ. The length of the CDR3 is 15 residues. DNA of the CDR3: TGCGCCAGCAGCTTTACCGACCTGAGCACAGATACGCAGTATTTT. It is translated as CASSFTDLSTDTQYF.

This clonotype was seen more than once but under ten times. The chain couples TRBV19 to TRBJ1-5; the D is unclear. Germline V gene lookup returns CDR1 LNHDA and CDR2 SQIVND (reference sequence). This CDR3 is built from 13 residues. The V end lost 0 bases, the J end lost 7 bases, and 7 bases lay between the germline ends. CDR3 residues: CASSIEVRQPQHF. The CDR3 region has the DNA TGTGCCAGTAGTATAGAAGTTCGACAGCCCCAGCATTTT.

This clonotype was picked up a small number of times. J is TRBJ2-7 and V is TRBV5-1; D tentatively fits TRBD1 or TRBD2 (5 bases each). V was shortened by 6 bases and J by 2 bases, with 12 bases between the two germline ends. The CDR3 contains 13 residues. The germline CDR1 and CDR2 sequences are SGHRS and YFSETQ. CDR3 sequence: CASTRDPTYEQYF. The CDR3 DNA follows: TGCGCCAGCACCCGGGACCCCACCTACGAGCAGTACTTC.

This sequence joins TRBV5-1 and TRBJ2-7; possibly TRBD2 for D (6 bases). Germline assignment: CDR1 SGHRS and CDR2 YFSETQ. With 4 bases removed from V and 7 bases from J, the gap between germline ends came to 15 bases. The CDR3 is 13 residues long. The CDR3 reads CASSPGLPGEQYF. The CDR3 nucleotides read TGCGCCAGCAGCCCGGGACTTCCTGGGGAGCAGTACTTC.

This clonotype turned up a few times. The chain is built from TRBV7-9 and TRBJ1-1; weak D call: TRBD1 (6 bases). The CDR3 spans 14 residues. With 1 base removed from V and 4 bases from J, the gap between germline ends came to 10 bases. Germline assignment: CDR1 SEHNR and CDR2 FQNEAQ (reference sequence). CDR3 coding DNA: TGTGCCAGCAGCTTAGTGTCCAGGGGCACTGAAGCTTTCTTT. Amino acid sequence: CASSLVSRGTEAFF.

This clonotype showed up just a few times. The gene calls are TRBV20-1 and TRBJ2-7, with 8 bases fitting TRBD1. This CDR3 is 11 amino acids long. The junction had 6 bases not matched to a gene; V was cut back by 6 bases and J by 8 bases. CDR1 is DFQATT, CDR2 SNEGSKA, per germline (reference sequence). CDR3 sequence (DNA): TGCAGTGCAAGACAGGGGAATCAGCAGTACTTC. Translating it yields CSARQGNQQYF.

This clonotype was seen repeatedly, ten times or more. The chain has TRBV12-3 or TRBV12-4 and TRBJ1-5, with D unresolved. The V end was cut by 6 bases, the J end by 4 bases, with 7 bases between. This CDR3 is built from 12 residues. The DNA for the CDR3 is TGTGCCAGCAGCGACTTAAATCAGCCCCAGCATTTT. It specifies CASSDLNQPQHF.

The genes are TRBV5-1 and TRBJ2-2, with TRBD2 matching over 15 bases. Per germline, CDR1 SGHRS and CDR2 YFSETQ. Trimming removed 4 bases from V and 5 bases from J; junction bases left unmatched: 9. The CDR3 contains 18 residues. For the CDR3, the DNA is TGCGCCAGCAGCCCTCCGGGACTAGCGGGAGGAGGTACCGGGGAGCTGTTTTTT. Encoded protein: CASSPPGLAGGGTGELFF.

The rearrangement joins TRBV6-2 or TRBV6-3 to TRBJ2-1, with 12 nucleotides matching TRBD2. Germline V CDR1 and CDR2: MNHEY, SVGEGT. The CDR3 has 16 amino acids. V gave up 5 bases and J gave up 9 bases; unmatched junction bases: 11. Written as DNA, the CDR3 is TGTGCCAGCAGTCGCCCCGCTAGCGGGAGGGGGATTGAGCAGTTCTTC. It encodes CASSRPASGRGIEQFF.

This clonotype has just a few counts. Written as DNA, the CDR3 is TGCAGTGCTTTCACGACTAGCGGGATAACAGATACGCAGTATTTT. Encoded protein: CSAFTTSGITDTQYF. This chain connects TRBV20-1 to TRBJ2-3, with TRBD2 matching 11 bases. The germline gives CDR1 DFQATT, CDR2 SNEGSKA (reference sequence). The CDR3 is 15 residues long. Germline trimming cut 5 bases from V and 3 bases from J; bases unmatched to any gene: 7.

This clonotype was picked up a small number of times. The chain combines TRBV6-2 or TRBV6-3 with TRBJ2-1; 12 nucleotides match TRBD2. In germline, CDR1 is MNHEY, CDR2 SVGEGT. This CDR3 has 14 amino acids. V lost 5 bases, J lost 6 bases, and 2 bases stayed unmatched. CDR3 sequence: CASSGTSGPNEQFF. Written as DNA, the CDR3 is TGTGCCAGCAGTGGGACTAGCGGGCCCAATGAGCAGTTCTTC.

This clonotype was found many times. The V call is TRBV6-5, the J call TRBJ2-1; TRBD1 matches 7 bases. In germline, CDR1 is MNHEY, CDR2 SVGAGI. The CDR3 extends over 13 amino acids. V shed 1 base, J shed 10 bases, and the junction held 4 bases outside the gene matches. The CDR3 sequence: CASSYFRGSEQFF. The DNA of the CDR3 is TGTGCCAGCAGTTACTTCAGGGGGAGCGAGCAGTTCTTC.

This clonotype was seen only a few times. The J gene is TRBJ2-7, the V gene TRBV30; 9 bases agree with TRBD2. The V gene's germline CDR1 is GTSNPN and CDR2 SVGIG (reference sequence). The V segment lost 1 base and the J segment 5 bases; nucleotides outside the gene matches: 9. This CDR3 comprises 15 residues. CDR3 in amino acids: CAWSAQGSGRHEQYF. For the CDR3, the DNA is TGTGCCTGGAGTGCACAGGGTAGCGGGAGACACGAGCAGTACTTC.

This clonotype was seen a handful of times. The V and J genes are TRBV7-2 and TRBJ2-3, with 7 bases lining up with TRBD2. Trimming took 6 bases from V and 3 from J; bases not matched to a gene: 15. CDR3 length equals 17 residues. CDR1 is SGHTA, CDR2 FQGNSA, per germline. CDR3 region: CASSLSPSGAGTDTQYF. CDR3 in DNA: TGTGCCAGCAGTCTCAGCCCGTCAGGAGCGGGAACAGATACGCAGTATTTT.

The rearrangement joins TRBV7-2 to TRBJ2-3; 9 bases agree with TRBD2. The J segment lost 2 bases and the V segment lost 6 bases, leaving 9 bases of the junction unmatched. This CDR3 comprises 16 residues. CDR1 and CDR2 (germline): SGHTA, FQGNSA. CDR3 region: CASSGRVAGDTDTQYF. The CDR3 coding sequence is TGTGCCAGCAGTGGGCGGGTAGCGGGGGACACAGATACGCAGTATTTT. Supplemented by reference TRBV7-2 and TRBJ2-3, the full variable domain reads GAGVSQSPSNKVTEKGKDVELRCDPISGHTALYWYRQSLGQGLEFLIYFQGNSAPDKSGLPSDRFSAERTGGSVSTLTIQRTQQEDSAVYLCASSGRVAGDTDTQYFGPGTRLTVL.

CDR3 nucleotides: TGTGCCAGCAGCCCGGCACAGATCGGCGGGGCTTGGACAGATACGCAGTATTTT. This gives the protein CASSPAQIGGAWTDTQYF. The chain uses TRBV11-1 and TRBJ2-3; TRBD2 might be the D (6 bases). The CDR3 covers 18 residues. Trimming removed 5 bases at V and 3 bases at J, with 24 bases between. CDR1 is SGHAT, CDR2 FQDESV, per germline (reference sequence).

In this sample, this clonotype turned up a few times. The chain recombines TRBV10-3 with TRBJ2-7, with a weak D call TRBD2 (5 bases). The CDR3 totals 13 residues. CDR1 is ENHRY and CDR2 is SYGVKD in the germline V gene. Trimming left V 2 bases short and J 2 bases short, with 7 bases between. The CDR3 protein is CAISETSAYEQYF. Written as DNA, the CDR3 is TGTGCCATCAGTGAGACTAGTGCCTACGAGCAGTACTTC.